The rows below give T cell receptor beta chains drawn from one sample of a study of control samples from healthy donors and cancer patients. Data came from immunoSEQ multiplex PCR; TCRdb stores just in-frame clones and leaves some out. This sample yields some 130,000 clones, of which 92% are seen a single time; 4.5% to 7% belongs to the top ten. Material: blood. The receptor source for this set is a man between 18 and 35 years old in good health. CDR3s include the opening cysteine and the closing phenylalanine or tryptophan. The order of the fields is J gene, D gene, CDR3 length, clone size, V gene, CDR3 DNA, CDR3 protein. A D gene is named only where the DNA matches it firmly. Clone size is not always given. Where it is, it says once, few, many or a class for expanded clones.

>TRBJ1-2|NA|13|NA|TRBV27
TGTGCCAGCGGAAACAGGGCTAACTATGGCTACACCTTC
CASGNRANYGYTF
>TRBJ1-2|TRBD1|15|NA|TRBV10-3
TGTGCCATCAGTGAGCCTGGACAGGTGGTATTGGGCTACACCTTC
CAISEPGQVVLGYTF
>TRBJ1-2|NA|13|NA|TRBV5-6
TGTGCCAGCAGCCCGGACGGTAACTATGGCTACACCTTC
CASSPDGNYGYTF
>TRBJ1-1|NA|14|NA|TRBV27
TGTGCCAGCAGTTTCGGACCGAAGAACACTGAAGCTTTCTTT
CASSFGPKNTEAFF
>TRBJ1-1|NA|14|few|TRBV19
TGTGCCAGTAGTATCGGGGGTTGGATCACTGAAGCTTTCTTT
CASSIGGWITEAFF
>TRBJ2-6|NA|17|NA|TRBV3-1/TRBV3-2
TGTGCCAGCAGCCAAGCCCTAGTCTACTCTGGGGCCAACGTCCTGACTTTC
CASSQALVYSGANVLTF
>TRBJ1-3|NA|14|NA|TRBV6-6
TGTGCCAGCAGTTACCCCGCGGGAGGAAACACCATATATTTT
CASSYPAGGNTIYF
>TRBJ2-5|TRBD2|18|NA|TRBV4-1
TGCGCCAGCAGCCGGGCTTTTGAGCGGGGGGGCCGGGGAGAGACCCAGTACTTC
CASSRAFERGGRGETQYF
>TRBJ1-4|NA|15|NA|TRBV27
TGTGCCAGCAGTACTTACCCCGGACTGGTGGAAAAACTGTTTTTT
CASSTYPGLVEKLFF
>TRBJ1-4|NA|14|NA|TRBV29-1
TGCAGCGCCAAAGGGTCGCGATGGGATGAAAAACTGTTTTTT
CSAKGSRWDEKLFF
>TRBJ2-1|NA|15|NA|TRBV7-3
TGTGCCAGCAGCTCGACGGTGAGCTCCTACAATGAGCAGTTCTTC
CASSSTVSSYNEQFF
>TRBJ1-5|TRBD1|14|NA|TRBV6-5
TGTGCCAGCAGGGGACAGGGGAACGGTCAGCCCCAGCATTTT
CASRGQGNGQPQHF
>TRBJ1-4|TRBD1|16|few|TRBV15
TGTGCCACCAGCACCGACAGGGGGCTGAGTAATGAAAAACTGTTTTTT
CATSTDRGLSNEKLFF
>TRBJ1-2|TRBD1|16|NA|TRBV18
TGTGCCAGCTCACCGACCCGGACAGGGTCTAACTATGGCTACACCTTC
CASSPTRTGSNYGYTF
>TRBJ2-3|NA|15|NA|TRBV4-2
TGTGCCAGCAGCCAAGATTGGGATAGCACAGATACGCAGTATTTT
CASSQDWDSTDTQYF
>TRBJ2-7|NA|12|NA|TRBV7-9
TGTGCCAGCAGTATTGGGGGGCGCGAGCAGTACTTC
CASSIGGREQYF
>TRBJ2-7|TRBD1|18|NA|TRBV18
TGTGCCAGCTCACCAAACAGGGGTCGATCCCGGGGCTCCTACGAGCAGTACTTC
CASSPNRGRSRGSYEQYF
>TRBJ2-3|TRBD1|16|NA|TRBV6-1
TGTGCCAGCAGTGATCGGGGACAGGGGGCTTTAGATACGCAGTATTTT
CASSDRGQGALDTQYF
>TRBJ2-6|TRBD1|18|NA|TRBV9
TGTGCCAGCAGGGACCCCCGGACAGGGGGCTCTGGGGCCAACGTCCTGACTTTC
CASRDPRTGGSGANVLTF
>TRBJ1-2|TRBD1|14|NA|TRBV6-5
TGTGCCAGCACCCTAACAGGGGGCGACTATGGCTACACCTTC
CASTLTGGDYGYTF
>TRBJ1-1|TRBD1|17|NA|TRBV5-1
TGCGCCAGCAGCTTAAGAAAGGGAGGACAGGGGAACACTGAAGCTTTCTTT
CASSLRKGGQGNTEAFF
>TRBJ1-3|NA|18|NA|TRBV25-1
TGTGCCAGCAGTGAGGCGGGGAGTCCTACCCTGTCTGGAAACACCATATATTTT
CASSEAGSPTLSGNTIYF
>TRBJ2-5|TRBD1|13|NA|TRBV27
TGTGCCAGCAGCGACAGGGGGCGAGAGACCCAGTACTTC
CASSDRGRETQYF